The clone carrying this TCR beta chain was observed at least ten times. These data originate in a study of neurological immune-mediated disorders. Sequencing runs each generated in excess of 180 million TCR-beta sequences derived from 15-18 subjects. TCRdb called the 5' RACE reads again in MiXCR, with one record for every CDR3 protein. The sample contains roughly 56,000 distinct CDR3 sequences, approximately 10% of which appear only once. PBMCs numbering 2 million and stored at -80 C yielded the unsorted libraries. The V gene's germline CDR1 is KGHSH and CDR2 LQKENI. The CDR3 covers 16 residues. Trimming took off 1 base at V and 0 bases at J, with 10 bases between the two ends.

The chain couples TRBV18 to TRBJ2-4; D remains ambiguous. Source material: PBMCs. This receptor was taken from a man in his sixties in good health. CDR3 in DNA: TGTGCCAGCTCACCACTGGACGGCCTAGCCAAAAACATTCAGTACTTC. It encodes CASSPLDGLAKNIQYF.